This T cell receptor beta chain came from a study of tumor and adjacent non-tumor tissue in lung cancer. Study background: The patients, roughly 10 men and 4 or 5 women, were about 30 to 85 with stage I to III disease. Each sample yielded approximately 4.2 million productive TCRbeta reads on average.

Study-wide results and limits: Tumor TCR diversity, when higher, was linked to shorter survival. Tumor repertoires had a smaller top 100 clone share than normal lung.

This clonotype was seen ten or more times. The antigen is undetermined. V lost 7 bases to trimming and J lost 1 base, with 10 bases between them. This CDR3 spans 14 amino acids. Germline CDR1 reads MNHNS; CDR2 reads SASEGT. TCRbeta libraries were built with three rounds of nested PCR, modified from ARM-PCR. MiXCR, applied by TCRdb to the multiplex PCR reads, yields one record per CDR3 protein. The sample has around 60,000 distinct CDR3 sequences; roughly two thirds are singletons. The template was RNA from unsorted bulk tissue. This non-tumor lung sample came from over 3 cm beyond the tumor edge. Sequencing input: distant non-tumor lung tissue. V gene TRBV6-1 combines with J gene TRBJ2-2; D remains unclear. This clonotype originated in a man aged 65 to 79 with non-small cell lung cancer. The CDR3 coding sequence is TGTGCCAGCAAAGGGTTCCGGAACACCGGGGAGCTGTTTTTT. Its protein is CASKGFRNTGELFF.